One sample yielded the 11 T cell receptor beta chains listed below, sequenced in a study of metastatic and nonmetastatic thyroid tumors. TCRdb re-clonotyped the PCR reads via MiXCR. This sample has around 30,000 clones, with approximately 12% found just once. Until they underwent thyroid surgery, no patient had received any treatment. Sequencing was done on a sample of blood. The receptors originated from a female donor with papillary thyroid cancer or a benign thyroid nodule (not recorded which). Some clones in this sample may be carry-over from other donors' samples.

This clone has ten or more counts. A much larger clone is a single base away; this may be a read error. The rearrangement links TRBV19 to TRBJ2-1; no clear D. Germline V lookup: CDR1 LNHDA, CDR2 SQIVND (reference sequence). The CDR3 is 14 amino acids. The CDR3 loop reads CASSILGQNNGQFF. In nucleotides, the CDR3 is TGTGCCAGTAGTATCCTGGGCCAGAACAATGGGCAGTTCTTC.

This clone was seen ten or more times. The chain joins TRBV28 to TRBJ1-1; the D gene is possibly TRBD1 (5 bases). The CDR3 is 14 residues long. Germline loops: CDR1 MDHEN, CDR2 SYDVKM. V gave up 6 bases and J gave up 2 bases, with 13 bases separating them. This CDR3 reads CASRFGAVNTEAFF. As DNA, the CDR3 is TGTGCCAGCAGGTTTGGGGCAGTCAACACTGAAGCTTTCTTT.

This chain uses TRBV5-1 with TRBJ2-1; 7 bases are a match to TRBD2. Germline V gene lookup returns CDR1 SGHRS and CDR2 YFSETQ. This CDR3 is built from 15 residues. Unmatched junction bases numbered 10, after V lost 3 bases and J lost 7 bases. CDR3 DNA sequence: TGCGCCAGCAGCTCGAATCGCGGGAGATTGAATGAGCAGTTCTTC. Translation: CASSSNRGRLNEQFF. Variable domain in full (rest from reference TRBV5-1 and TRBJ2-1): KAGVTQTPRYLIKTRGQQVTLSCSPISGHRSVSWYQQTPGQGLQFLFEYFSETQRNKGNFPGRFSGRQFSNSRSEMNVSTLELGDSALYLCASSSNRGRLNEQFFGPGTRLTVL.

Ten or more counts support this clone. For the CDR3, the DNA is TGTGCCAGCAGTGAGGGACGAGATAATTCACCCCTCCACTTT. Translated, it gives CASSEGRDNSPLHF. The rearrangement links TRBV6-4 to TRBJ1-6; possibly TRBD1 for D (5 bases). The CDR3 contains 14 residues. Germline assignment: CDR1 MRHNA and CDR2 SNTAGT. V was shortened by 3 bases and J by 5 bases, with 8 bases between the two germline ends.

This clone was detected many times. The chain employs TRBV13 and TRBJ2-7, with 11 bases that match TRBD2. V gave up 4 bases and J gave up 2 bases; unmatched junction bases: 1. The CDR3 has 14 amino acids. Germline CDR1 PRHDT, CDR2 FYEKMQ (reference sequence). For the CDR3, the DNA is TGTGCCAGCAGCTCGGGACTAGCGGCCTACGAGCAGTACTTC. This sequence encodes CASSSGLAAYEQYF.

At least ten counts were recorded for this clone. The chain employs TRBV4-2 and TRBJ1-2, with TRBD1 as a possible D gene (5 bases). This CDR3 is built from 15 residues. Deletions cut 0 bases from V and 4 bases from J, with 12 bases between. The germline V gene has CDR1 LGHNA and CDR2 YNFKEQ. CDR3 protein: CASSQDTGLGYGYTF. In DNA, the CDR3 is TGTGCCAGCAGCCAAGATACGGGGCTAGGCTATGGCTACACCTTC.

This clone turned up a few times. One junction end does not reproduce the germline sequence, and a read error may be involved. V usage is TRBV27 and J usage is TRBJ2-1; D call uncertain. Germline V lookup: CDR1 MNHEY, CDR2 SMNVEV (reference sequence). The length of the CDR3 is 14 residues. CDR3 DNA sequence: TGTGCCAGCATTCTTTCGGACGCCTACAGTGAGCAGTTCTTC. Translated, it gives CASILSDAYSEQFF.

Ten or more counts support this clone. This sequence joins TRBV6-1 and TRBJ1-1, with unresolved D. Trimming removed 8 bases at V and 9 bases at J, with 22 bases between. Germline lookup yields CDR1 MNHNS and CDR2 SASEGT. The CDR3 is 14 amino acids. CDR3 amino acids: CASSPDGGQSKAFF. For the CDR3, the DNA is TGTGCCAGCTCTCCCGATGGAGGGCAAAGTAAAGCTTTCTTT.

This clone has a count of ten or more. The rearrangement uses TRBV28 and TRBJ1-1, with 8 bases that match TRBD1. CDR1 is MDHEN and CDR2 is SYDVKM in the germline V gene. V lost 4 bases to trimming and J lost 5 bases; unmatched junction nucleotides: 3. The CDR3 extends over 13 amino acids. CDR3 DNA: TGTGCCAGCAGTTCAGGGGGCTGGACTGAAGCTTTCTTT. Translated, it gives CASSSGGWTEAFF.

The sample holds many counts of this clone. The rearrangement joins TRBV28 to TRBJ2-7, with D uncertain. CDR3 length: 14 residues. Germline V gene sequence: CDR1 MDHEN, CDR2 SYDVKM. V lost 0 bases and J lost 2, with 8 bases in between. The CDR3 region is CASSLWDGPYEQYF. The CDR3, as DNA: TGTGCCAGCAGTTTATGGGACGGCCCCTACGAGCAGTACTTC.

This clone was picked up many times. The J gene is TRBJ1-4, the V gene TRBV28; D remains ambiguous. Looked up from germline, CDR1 is MDHEN and CDR2 is SYDVKM. The CDR3 has 14 amino acids. V was shortened by 4 bases and J by 12 bases, with 18 bases between the two germline ends. The CDR3, as DNA: TGTGCCAGCAGTTCTAAGGGCCGGTACATCGAACTGTTTTTT. Translation: CASSSKGRYIELFF. Using reference TRBV28 and TRBJ1-4 for the parts outside the CDR3, the full variable domain is DVKVTQSSRYLVKRTGEKVFLECVQDMDHENMFWYRQDPGLGLRLIYFSYDVKMKEKGDIPEGYSVSREKKERFSLILESASTNQTSMYLCASSSKGRYIELFFGSGTQLSVL.